This TCR beta chain was sequenced during a study of blood T cell repertoires in COVID-19. At the level of the study: There were acute and convalescent COVID-19 samples, and they came from the United States, Italy and Spain. The analysed material was cDNA or gDNA that came from T cells, B-cell-depleted T cells, or PBMCs.

Sequenced by immunoSEQ multiplex PCR; TCRdb stores in-frame clones only, minus some. The table records tens of thousands of clones, 70% to 90% of them present only once. Deletions cut 6 bases from V and 4 bases from J, with 16 bases between. Germline V gives CDR1 MDHEN, CDR2 SYDVKM. The CDR3 is 15 residues long. The sequence derives from a man aged 45-60 years with active or convalescent COVID-19. Material: peripheral blood. The V call is TRBV28, the J call TRBJ1-5; D is perhaps TRBD1 (5 bases). DNA of the CDR3: TGTGCCAGCAGACCCGCGGGACCGCCAAATCAGCCCCAGCATTTT. This gives the protein CASRPAGPPNQPQHF.